One sample yielded the 19 T cell receptor beta chains listed below, sequenced in a study of identical twins (TCRdb year 2016). The library was produced with 5' RACE. Data came from an Illumina HiSeq 2000. Using fastp at Q25 and MiXCR, TCRdb reprocessed the public reads and kept productive beta chains. Rows with a matching CDR3 protein are joined into one entry that keeps the most common DNA and genes. The sample table shows hundreds of thousands of distinct CDR3 sequences, and just over 7% are seen once. The ten largest clones add up to around 1.6% of the sample. In addition, the sample was reused for a study of yellow fever vaccine responses in identical twins.

Source material: PBMCs. All receptors derive from a woman between 18 and 29 years old in good health.

This chain uses TRBV20-1 with TRBJ2-5; D is unclear. Germline V gene lookup returns CDR1 DFQATT and CDR2 SNEGSKA (reference sequence). V shed 5 bases and J shed 0 bases, with 10 bases lying between them. The CDR3 is 13 residues long. The CDR3 here is CSALDGYQETQYF. The CDR3 DNA is TGCAGTGCTCTGGATGGGTACCAAGAGACCCAGTACTTC.

This rearrangement joins TRBV7-8 to TRBJ2-1; 13 bases agree with TRBD2. This CDR3 is built from 17 residues. Losses at the gene ends were 4 bases for V and 7 bases for J; bases not matched to a gene: 10. Per germline, CDR1 SGHVS and CDR2 FQNEAQ. The CDR3 sequence: CASSYGTGLAGVNEQFF. CDR3 nucleotides: TGTGCCAGCAGCTACGGGACCGGACTAGCGGGAGTAAATGAGCAGTTCTTC.

The chain recombines TRBV12-3 or TRBV12-4 with TRBJ1-4; D possibly corresponds to TRBD1 (5 bases). This CDR3 contains 15 residues. Trimming took off 1 base at V and 4 bases at J, with 10 bases between the two ends. CDR3 DNA: TGTGCCAGCAGTTTAGGTCCGGGGGGTAATGAAAAACTGTTTTTT. Amino acid sequence: CASSLGPGGNEKLFF.

This clonotype has more than one count but fewer than ten. The CDR3: CASSLARTGPNEQFF. CDR3 DNA: TGTGCCAGCAGCTTAGCCCGGACAGGGCCCAATGAGCAGTTCTTC. V and J are TRBV7-9 and TRBJ2-1; 8 nucleotides align to TRBD1. The CDR3 sequence is 15 residues long. V was pared by 0 bases and J by 6 bases, with 4 bases of the junction left unmatched. Germline lookup yields CDR1 SEHNR and CDR2 FQNEAQ (reference sequence).

A few counts support this clonotype. The V gene is TRBV5-1, the J gene TRBJ1-1; D possibly corresponds to TRBD1 (6 bases). CDR1 SGHRS and CDR2 YFSETQ come from the germline V gene. This CDR3 is 15 amino acids long. V was shortened by 4 bases and J by 3 bases, with 16 bases between the two germline ends. The CDR3 DNA reads TGCGCCAGCAGCGGATGGGGTGAGGGGGACACTGAAGCTTTCTTT. This codes for CASSGWGEGDTEAFF.

The chain recombines TRBV5-6 with TRBJ2-1, with 7 bases matching TRBD2. Germline assignment: CDR1 SGHDT and CDR2 YYEEEE. V lost 1 base, J lost 6 bases, and 13 bases stayed unmatched. There are 17 residues in the CDR3. In DNA form, the CDR3 reads TGTGCCAGCAGCTTGAGACTAGCTGCTGACAGAATCAATGAGCAGTTCTTC. As protein: CASSLRLAADRINEQFF. The whole variable domain, filled in from reference TRBV5-6 and TRBJ2-1, reads DAGVTQSPTHLIKTRGQQVTLRCSPKSGHDTVSWYQQALGQGPQFIFQYYEEEERQRGNFPDRFSGHQFPNYSSELNVNALLLGDSALYLCASSLRLAADRINEQFFGPGTRLTVL.

The CDR3 sequence: CASSSRTSGSFEQFF. CDR3 nucleotides: TGTGCCAGCAGCTCCCGGACTAGCGGGAGCTTTGAGCAGTTCTTC. The chain combines TRBV7-9 with TRBJ2-1; 13 nucleotides align to TRBD2. V lost 4 bases, J lost 9 bases, and 6 bases stayed unmatched. The CDR3 has 15 residues. Germline V gene sequence: CDR1 SEHNR, CDR2 FQNEAQ (reference sequence).

This clonotype was seen at least ten times. V usage is TRBV2 and J usage is TRBJ2-3, with TRBD2 matching over 14 bases. The junction had 9 bases not matched to a gene; V was cut back by 7 bases and J by 0 bases. The germline V gene encodes CDR1 SNHLY and CDR2 FYNNEI. This CDR3 has 18 amino acids. CDR3 DNA: TGTGCCAGCACCAAACTTCGGACTAGCGGGAGGAGCACAGATACGCAGTATTTT. It specifies CASTKLRTSGRSTDTQYF.

In its sample, this clonotype was seen many times. V usage is TRBV12-3 or TRBV12-4 and J usage is TRBJ1-2; 7 bases map to TRBD1. This CDR3 comprises 14 residues. The V and J ends lost 6 bases and 3 bases, in that order; junction bases with no gene match: 7. CDR3 in DNA: TGTGCCAGCAGAACCGGGACAGCCCACTATGGCTACACCTTC. It encodes CASRTGTAHYGYTF.

This chain uses TRBV15 with TRBJ2-3; 8 positions agree with TRBD2. The CDR3 runs to 17 residues. From germline, CDR1 is LNHNV and CDR2 YYDKDF (reference sequence). The V and J ends lost 1 base and 0 bases, in that order; junction bases with no gene match: 6. The CDR3 sequence is CATSRGGSGRSTDTQYF. The CDR3 coding sequence is TGTGCCACCAGCAGAGGAGGCAGCGGGAGAAGCACAGATACGCAGTATTTT.

In this sample, this clonotype turned up a few times. The V call is TRBV7-9, the J call TRBJ2-1; possibly TRBD1 for D (6 bases). This CDR3 is built from 14 residues. Trimming took 5 bases from V and 14 from J, leaving 22 bases between them. CDR1 and CDR2 from the germline V gene are SEHNR and FQNEAQ (reference sequence). CDR3 in DNA: TGTGCCAGCAGCCCCCGACCCGGACAGCCTGGAGAGTTCTTC. This encodes CASSPRPGQPGEFF.

The genes are TRBV7-8 and TRBJ2-7; D gene ambiguous. Germline V gives CDR1 SGHVS, CDR2 FQNEAQ. Trimming took 4 bases from V and 5 from J, leaving 9 bases between them. This CDR3 spans 12 amino acids. The CDR3 here is CASSSAPHEQYF. In DNA, the CDR3 is TGTGCCAGCAGCTCGGCCCCCCACGAGCAGTACTTC.

There are many counts of this clonotype. V is TRBV24-1 and J is TRBJ2-3; D is perhaps TRBD2 (5 bases). CDR1 is KGHDR and CDR2 is SFDVKD in the germline V gene. V shed 4 bases and J shed 0 bases, with 7 bases lying between them. The CDR3 spans 14 residues. For the CDR3, the DNA is TGTGCCACCAGTGACCGGGGTAGCACAGATACGCAGTATTTT. Encoded protein: CATSDRGSTDTQYF.

The chain employs TRBV20-1 and TRBJ1-2; D is uncertain. V was trimmed by 3 bases and J by 2 bases, leaving 13 bases between them. CDR1 and CDR2 from the germline V gene are DFQATT and SNEGSKA (reference sequence). The CDR3 spans 14 residues. CDR3 coding DNA: TGCAGTGCTAGTAGGTCGCTCACAAACTATGGCTACACCTTC. Translation gives CSASRSLTNYGYTF.

The sample holds a few counts of this clonotype. The V gene is TRBV20-1, the J gene TRBJ2-7, with D tentatively TRBD1 (6 bases). The CDR3 is 16 residues long. V shed 3 bases and J shed 3 bases, with 21 bases lying between them. Germline CDR1 is DFQATT and CDR2 is SNEGSKA (reference sequence). CDR3 protein: CSASVQRGTQIYEQYV. CDR3 coding DNA: TGCAGTGCTAGCGTTCAGAGGGGGACACAAATCTACGAGCAGTACGTC.

V usage is TRBV2 and J usage is TRBJ1-3; TRBD1 matches 8 bases. The CDR3 loop spans 17 amino acids. Germline V gene lookup returns CDR1 SNHLY and CDR2 FYNNEI. The J segment lost 0 bases and the V segment lost 7 bases, leaving 11 bases of the junction unmatched. The CDR3 loop reads CASNSQGVLNSGNTIYF. The CDR3 DNA is TGTGCCAGCAACTCACAGGGGGTCCTAAACTCTGGAAACACCATATATTTT.

This chain joins TRBV12-3 or TRBV12-4 and TRBJ2-2; perhaps TRBD2 as D (5 bases). V was pared by 3 bases and J by 0 bases, with 8 bases between. There are 15 residues in the CDR3. The CDR3 region has the DNA TGTGCCAGCAGTTTCGGGATCGCGAACACCGGGGAGCTGTTTTTT. It codes for CASSFGIANTGELFF.

This chain uses TRBV28 with TRBJ2-7; 8 bases map to TRBD2. The germline gives CDR1 MDHEN, CDR2 SYDVKM. Germline trimming cut 4 bases from V and 4 bases from J; bases unmatched to any gene: 3. This CDR3 comprises 13 residues. The CDR3 nucleotides are TGTGCCAGCAGTTACGGGGGGGTTTACGAGCAGTACTTC. It codes for CASSYGGVYEQYF.

This clonotype was detected only a few times. The chain couples TRBV20-1 to TRBJ2-7; TRBD2 matches at 13 bases. The CDR3 spans 19 residues. The J segment lost 2 bases and the V segment lost 1 base, leaving 14 bases of the junction unmatched. Looked up from germline, CDR1 is DFQATT and CDR2 is SNEGSKA (reference sequence). The CDR3 bases are TGCAGTGCTAGAGCTTTGGGGACTAGCGGGATGGTCCCAACCTACGAGCAGTACTTC. Translating gives CSARALGTSGMVPTYEQYF.